This T cell receptor beta chain was obtained from a study of shared clonotypes between healthy human individuals. Study information: Participating donors consisted of a couple of women and a few men aged 18 to 49. Regarding the study as a whole: Larger richness was generally estimated for naive than memory subsets. The generation probabilities recorded for non-shared clonotypes fell below those of clonotypes shared by all four donors.

CD4+ cells underwent separation, giving CD45RA+ naive and CD45RA-negative memory subsets. Here immunoSEQ multiplex PCR was the method, and the copy in TCRdb shows in-frame clones only, minus some. In the table there are 730,000 or so clones, more than 70% of which are singletons. This clone ranks as medium-sized. Its specificity is unknown. CDR1 is MDHEN, CDR2 SYDVKM, per germline. CDR3 length: 15 residues. V lost 6 bases and J 7 bases, leaving 19 bases between the germline ends. Material: memory CD4+ T cells sorted from blood. Subset meaning: CD45RA-negative fraction. This chain links TRBV28 with TRBJ1-5; weak D call: TRBD1 (6 bases). This TCR came from a young woman in good health. The CDR3 DNA reads as TGTGCCAGCAGACCAACCGGGGGGCGAGTACAGCCCCAGCATTTT. Translated: CASRPTGGRVQPQHF.